The T cell receptor beta chain described here comes from a study of T cells after yellow fever vaccination. Broader study findings: Only a small proportion of the clonotypes turned up in both the CD4 and the CD8 compartments, likely arising from convergent recombination. Peaking on day 5 versus 15, the secondary response was faster but weaker.

With regard to this clonotype: The antigen is not known.

V trimming: 2 bases; J trimming: 4 bases; junction bases outside the gene matches: 6. Germline CDR1 and CDR2: MNHNY and SVGAGI (reference sequence). This CDR3 region has 16 residues. TCR cDNA, made by 5'RACE template switching, carried an added universal primer site and UMIs. From the 5' RACE reads, TCRdb called clonotypes with MiXCR, one entry per CDR3 protein. Of over 110,000 distinct CDR3 sequences in the sample, roughly 8% were seen once. This chain connects TRBV6-6 to TRBJ2-5; 11 nucleotides agree with TRBD2. The source is a man aged 25-45 years who received the YFV17D yellow fever vaccine. Sequenced here: CD4+ T cells sorted from PBMCs, sampled 5 days after the yellow fever booster vaccination. This CDR3 reads CASSYGLAGGGETQYF. The CDR3 coding sequence is TGTGCCAGCAGTTACGGTCTAGCGGGAGGAGGAGAGACCCAGTACTTC.